The 10 T cell receptor beta chains below come from one sample, sequenced in a study of tumor-infiltrating lymphocytes in primary liver carcinoma. TCR beta cDNA was made from approximately 500 ng total RNA with a constant-region primer. ARM-PCR was slightly modified, and three nested multiplex PCR rounds with it gave rise to the TCR beta libraries. Amplification in the first two PCR rounds was performed using TRBV1-TRBV30 forward primers and a C-beta reverse primer for 10 cycles each. One entry per CDR3 protein results from TCRdb running MiXCR on the multiplex PCR reads. This table has 200,000 or so distinct CDR3 sequences, less than 70% appearing once. Blood RNA was derived from unsorted whole blood, and germline DNA was extracted too. Sequenced input: peripheral blood. Receptors were obtained from a woman aged 55-70 years with primary liver carcinoma and hepatitis B virus infection.

Regarding this clonotype: This may arise from a read error, as a much more abundant clone is one base away. V gene TRBV6-6 combines with J gene TRBJ1-1; tentative D call: TRBD1 (6 bases). The CDR3 runs 13 residues. Germline lookup yields CDR1 MNHNY and CDR2 SVGAGI (reference sequence). The DNA for the CDR3 is TGTGCCAGCACTTGGGGGCAGGGGACTGACGCTTTCTTT. It is translated as CASTWGQGTDAFF.

Remarks on this clonotype: One end of the junction fails to match germline, which may point to a read error. The rearrangement uses TRBV6-6 and TRBJ2-2, with a weak D call TRBD1 (5 bases). The CDR3 consists of 14 residues. Looked up from germline, CDR1 is MNHNY and CDR2 is SVGAGI (reference sequence). The CDR3 DNA reads as TGTGCCAACAGGAACACTGGAAACACCGGAGAGCTGTTTTTT. Its protein is CANRNTGNTGELFF.

This rearrangement joins TRBV11-1 to TRBJ2-4; TRBD2 matches at 9 bases. CDR1 and CDR2 from the germline V gene are SGHAT and FQDESV (reference sequence). The CDR3 consists of 15 residues. The CDR3 sequence: CANSPPSAGGDIQYF. The CDR3 DNA reads TGTGCTAACAGTCCCCCTTCTGCGGGGGGGGACATTCAGTACTTC.

Concerning this clonotype itself: One end of the junction does not line up with germline, which may come from a read error. The rearrangement links TRBV7-3 to TRBJ2-2; 10 bases line up with TRBD2. Germline CDR1 reads SGHTA; CDR2 reads FQGTGA. The CDR3 sequence is 16 residues long. As DNA, the CDR3 is TGTGCCAGAAGCCTGGGACTAGCGATTGGCACCGGGGAGCTGTGTTTT. It yields the protein CARSLGLAIGTGELCF. Supplemented by reference TRBV7-3 and TRBJ2-2, the full variable domain reads GAGVSQTPSNKVTEKGKYVELRCDPISGHTALYWYRQSLGQGPEFLIYFQGTGAADDSGLPNDRFFAVRPEGSVSTLKIQRTERGDSAVYLCARSLGLAIGTGELCFGEGSRLTVL.

Note on this clonotype: The junction and the germline gene differ at one end; a read error may be behind it. This chain connects TRBV11-2 to TRBJ2-1; D is possibly TRBD1 or TRBD2 (5 bases each). Germline values: CDR1 SGHAT, CDR2 FQNNGV. This CDR3 has 16 residues. The CDR3 region is CASNLFYVGPYNEQFF. CDR3 sequence (DNA): TGTGCCAGCAACTTATTTTACGTGGGACCCTACAATGAGCAGTTCTTC.

The chain has TRBV6-5 and TRBJ1-2; TRBD1 is a possible D gene (5 bases). CDR3 length equals 14 residues. The germline V gene has CDR1 MNHEY and CDR2 SVGAGI. Between the trimmed V and J ends, which lost 6 bases and 4 bases, there was a span of 15 bases. The CDR3 DNA is TGTGCCAGCAGCCCTGTTTGTACAGGCTATGGCTACACCTTC. Translation: CASSPVCTGYGYTF.

This chain joins TRBV7-9 and TRBJ1-2, with D possibly being TRBD1 (6 bases). Germline CDR1 is SEHNR and CDR2 is FQNEAQ (reference sequence). This CDR3 region has 16 residues. V was clipped by 1 base and J by 6 bases, with 18 bases between them. CDR3 region: CASSLEGVLFAHGYTF. The CDR3 DNA reads TGTGCCAGCAGCTTAGAGGGGGTACTCTTTGCCCATGGCTACACCTTC.

With respect to this clonotype: A read error may produce the germline difference seen at one junction end. V usage is TRBV4-2 and J usage is TRBJ2-1; TRBD2 matches 8 bases. Germline-derived CDR1 and CDR2 are LGHNA and YNFKEQ. The CDR3 is made up of 18 amino acids. Written as DNA, the CDR3 is TGTGCCAGCAGCCCGGGACTAGTGGGAGGGCCCTCCGACAATGAACAGTTCTTC. Protein product: CASSPGLVGGPSDNEQFF.

The CDR3 DNA is TGTGACAGTAGCTTTGCGACTAGCGGACAAGAGACCCAGTACTTC. This codes for CDSSFATSGQETQYF. The chain has TRBV11-2 and TRBJ2-5; 9 nucleotides align to TRBD2. There are 15 residues in the CDR3. CDR1 and CDR2 (germline): SGHAT, FQNNGV.

Concerning this clonotype itself: A read error may account for a junction end that differs from germline. The chain joins TRBV4-1 to TRBJ2-1; tentative D call: TRBD1 (7 bases). The germline V gene has CDR1 MGHRA and CDR2 YSYEKL. The CDR3 covers 17 residues. The CDR3 reads CASSLTQGTGVYNEQLF. CDR3 sequence (DNA): TGCGCCAGCAGCCTCACACAGGGGACTGGTGTATACAATGAGCAGCTCTTC.